Below, 5 T cell receptor beta chains from the same sample are listed, as sequenced in a study of cytomegalovirus exposure and HLA in healthy donors. PCR involved 60 Vbeta and 13 Jbeta primers. Using immunoSEQ multiplex PCR, the repertoire was profiled, and TCRdb retains in-frame clones only, with some absent. This sample yields 200,000 or so clones, of which more than 75% are seen a single time; about 0.84% belongs to the top ten. Sample: PBMCs. All receptors derive from a woman aged 18-35 years in good health and CMV-seronegative.

The rearrangement joins TRBV5-4 to TRBJ1-3, with 9 bases identical to TRBD1. This CDR3 region has 16 residues. Germline loops: CDR1 SGHNT, CDR2 YYREEE (reference sequence). After removal of 0 bases from V and 4 bases from J, the junction contained 5 bases not matched to a gene. CDR3 sequence (DNA): TGTGCCAGCAGCTTGGGTGGGGACAGGGCCGGAAACACCATATATTTT. The encoded protein is CASSLGGDRAGNTIYF.

The V and J genes are TRBV19 and TRBJ2-5; the match to TRBD2 covers 12 bases. This CDR3 region has 15 residues. Germline V gene sequence: CDR1 LNHDA, CDR2 SQIVND (reference sequence). The junction had 7 bases not matched to a gene; V was cut back by 6 bases and J by 5 bases. The CDR3 reads CASSRLAGVRETQYF. The CDR3 DNA follows: TGTGCCAGTAGCAGACTAGCGGGAGTGAGGGAGACCCAGTACTTC.

This sequence joins TRBV4-1 and TRBJ2-5; TRBD1 matches 10 bases. The CDR3 runs 16 residues. V was pared by 3 bases and J by 4 bases, with 8 bases of the junction left unmatched. CDR1 and CDR2 (germline): MGHRA, YSYEKL. The CDR3 region is CASSQGRDRGLETQYF. CDR3 DNA: TGCGCCAGCAGCCAGGGGAGGGACAGGGGATTAGAGACCCAGTACTTC.

The chain uses TRBV27 and TRBJ2-2; 9 positions agree with TRBD1. With 8 bases clipped from V and 7 bases from J, the junction kept 8 bases outside the gene matches. CDR1 and CDR2 from the germline V gene are MNHEY and SMNVEV (reference sequence). The CDR3 is 14 amino acids. CDR3 in DNA: TGTGCCAGCGGACCGGGACAGGGAGTCGGGGAGCTGTTTTTT. Amino acids: CASGPGQGVGELFF.

This clone has just a few counts. The J gene is TRBJ2-7, the V gene TRBV28, with D tentatively TRBD2 (5 bases). This CDR3 spans 17 amino acids. Trimming shortened V by 0 bases and J by 1 base, and 16 bases separated the two germline ends. From germline, CDR1 is MDHEN and CDR2 SYDVKM. Here the CDR3 reads CASSLWAGDELSYEQYF. The CDR3, as DNA: TGTGCCAGCAGTTTATGGGCCGGGGATGAGTTATCCTACGAGCAGTACTTC.